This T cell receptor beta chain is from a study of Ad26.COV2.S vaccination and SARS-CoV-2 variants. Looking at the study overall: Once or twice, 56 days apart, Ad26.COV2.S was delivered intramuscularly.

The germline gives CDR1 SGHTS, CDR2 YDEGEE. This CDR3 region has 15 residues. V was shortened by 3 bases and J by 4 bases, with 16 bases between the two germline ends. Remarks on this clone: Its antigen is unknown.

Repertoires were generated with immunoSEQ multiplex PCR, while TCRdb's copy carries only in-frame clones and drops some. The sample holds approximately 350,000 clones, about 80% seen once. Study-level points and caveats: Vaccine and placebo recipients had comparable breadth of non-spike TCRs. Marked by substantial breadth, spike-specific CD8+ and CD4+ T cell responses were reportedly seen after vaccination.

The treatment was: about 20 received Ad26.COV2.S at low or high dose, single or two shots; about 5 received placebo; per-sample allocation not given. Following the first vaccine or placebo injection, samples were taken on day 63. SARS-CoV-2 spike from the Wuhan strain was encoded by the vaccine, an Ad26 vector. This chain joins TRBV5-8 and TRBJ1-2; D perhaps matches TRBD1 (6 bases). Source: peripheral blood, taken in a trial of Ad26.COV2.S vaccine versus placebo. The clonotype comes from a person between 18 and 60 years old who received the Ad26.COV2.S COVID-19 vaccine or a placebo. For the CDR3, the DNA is TGTGCCAGCAGCTCGGACGTAGGACAGCCCTATGGCTACACCTTC. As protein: CASSSDVGQPYGYTF.